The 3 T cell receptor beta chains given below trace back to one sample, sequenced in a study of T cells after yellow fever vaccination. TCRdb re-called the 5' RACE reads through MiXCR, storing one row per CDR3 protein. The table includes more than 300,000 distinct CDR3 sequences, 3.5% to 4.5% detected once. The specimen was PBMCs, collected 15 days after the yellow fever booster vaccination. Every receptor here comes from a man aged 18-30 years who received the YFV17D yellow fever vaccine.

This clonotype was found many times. CDR3 bases: TGCAGTGCTAGCAGGGGACAAGAGACCCAGTACTTC. This encodes CSASRGQETQYF. This chain joins TRBV20-1 and TRBJ2-5, with D perhaps matching TRBD1 (6 bases). V dropped 3 bases and J dropped 2 bases, with 7 bases sitting between them. CDR1 DFQATT and CDR2 SNEGSKA come from the germline V gene (reference sequence). The CDR3 is 12 residues long.

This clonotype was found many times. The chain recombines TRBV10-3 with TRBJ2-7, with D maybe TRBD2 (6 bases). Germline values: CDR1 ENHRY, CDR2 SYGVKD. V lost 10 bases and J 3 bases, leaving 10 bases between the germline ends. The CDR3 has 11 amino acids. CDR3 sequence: CATRDFYEQYV. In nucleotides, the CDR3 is TGTGCCACGAGGGACTTCTACGAGCAGTACGTC.

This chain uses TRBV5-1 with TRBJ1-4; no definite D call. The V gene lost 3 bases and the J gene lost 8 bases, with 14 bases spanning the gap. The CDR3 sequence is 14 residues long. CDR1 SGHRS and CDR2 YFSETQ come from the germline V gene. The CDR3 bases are TGCGCCAGCAGCTACTCGTCGGGCCCAGAAAAACTGTTTTTT. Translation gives CASSYSSGPEKLFF.